These 9 T cell receptor beta chains were sequenced from one sample in a study of shared clonotypes between healthy human individuals. Profiled with immunoSEQ multiplex PCR; TCRdb holds only in-frame clones, not every one. The table lists a few hundred thousand clones, roughly three quarters of them singletons. Sequencing was carried out using PBMCs. The source is a middle-aged woman in good health. Some clones in this sample may be carry-over from other donors' samples.

This clone was counted many times. The same CDR3 can be traced to other DNA sequences in this sample. The rearrangement joins TRBV7-2 to TRBJ2-3; 13 bases line up with TRBD2. V lost 1 base and J lost 0; bases outside the gene matches: 4. Germline loops: CDR1 SGHTA, CDR2 FQGNSA. The CDR3 length is 18 residues. The CDR3 nucleotides are TGTGCCAGCAGCTTAGTACTAGCGGGAGGGAAAAGCACAGATACGCAGTATTTT. It is translated as CASSLVLAGGKSTDTQYF.

The chain employs TRBV7-3 and TRBJ2-3; D might be TRBD2 (5 bases). There are 15 residues in the CDR3. Germline V gene lookup returns CDR1 SGHTA and CDR2 FQGTGA. Trimming cost V 3 bases and J 0 bases, with 10 bases left between them. The CDR3 nucleotides are TGTGCCAGCAGCTTCGCGGGCGGGAGCACAGATACGCAGTATTTT. Translated: CASSFAGGSTDTQYF.

The genes are TRBV5-4 and TRBJ1-2; the match to TRBD1 covers 7 bases. The CDR3 has 15 residues. V lost 4 bases, J lost 0 bases, and 6 bases stayed unmatched. The germline CDR1 and CDR2 sequences are SGHNT and YYREEE (reference sequence). CDR3 nucleotides: TGTGCCAGCAGCCCGGGGGGACAGCCTAACTATGGCTACACCTTC. Protein product: CASSPGGQPNYGYTF.

This chain links TRBV9 with TRBJ2-2; the D gene is possibly TRBD2 (6 bases). Germline values: CDR1 SGDLS, CDR2 YYNGEE. Trimming cost V 3 bases and J 7 bases, with 19 bases left between them. This CDR3 has 16 amino acids. Here the CDR3 DNA reads TGTGCCAGCAGCGCTCCAGGCGGGGTTCGTGTCGGGGAGCTGTTTTTT. This codes for CASSAPGGVRVGELFF. Variable domain in full (rest from reference TRBV9 and TRBJ2-2): DSGVTQTPKHLITATGQRVTLRCSPRSGDLSVYWYQQSLDQGLQFLIQYYNGEERAKGNILERFSAQQFPDLHSELNLSSLELGDSALYFCASSAPGGVRVGELFFGEGSRLTVL.

This clone was recorded many times. Additional DNA sequences in this sample encode the identical CDR3. The chain joins TRBV18 to TRBJ2-2, with D maybe TRBD2 (6 bases). V dropped 3 bases and J dropped 6 bases, with 11 bases sitting between them. Germline V gene sequence: CDR1 KGHSH, CDR2 LQKENI. The length of the CDR3 is 14 residues. The CDR3 reads CASSPFAGPGELFF. Written as DNA, the CDR3 is TGTGCCAGCTCACCCTTCGCGGGGCCCGGGGAGCTGTTTTTT. Combining the CDR3 with reference TRBV18 and TRBJ2-2 gives the whole variable domain NAGVMQNPRHLVRRRGQEARLRCSPMKGHSHVYWYRQLPEEGLKFMVYLQKENIIDESGMPKERFSAEFPKEGPSILRIQQVVRGDSAAYFCASSPFAGPGELFFGEGSRLTVL.

This clone was seen a handful of times. V gene TRBV19 combines with J gene TRBJ2-1; D call uncertain. The CDR3 sequence is 14 residues long. In germline, CDR1 is LNHDA, CDR2 SQIVND (reference sequence). The ends were cut back, 3 bases at V and 4 bases at J, with 10 bases in the middle. CDR3 protein: CASSMYEVYNEQFF. The CDR3 DNA is TGTGCCAGTAGTATGTACGAGGTTTACAATGAGCAGTTCTTC. Combining the CDR3 with reference TRBV19 and TRBJ2-1 gives the whole variable domain DGGITQSPKYLFRKEGQNVTLSCEQNLNHDAMYWYRQDPGQGLRLIYYSQIVNDFQKGDIAEGYSVSREKKESFPLTVTSAQKNPTAFYLCASSMYEVYNEQFFGPGTRLTVL.

CDR3 in amino acids: CASSQTGGAGANVLTF. The CDR3, as DNA: TGTGCCAGCTCTCAGACAGGGGGGGCTGGGGCCAACGTCCTGACTTTC. The V gene is TRBV18, the J gene TRBJ2-6; TRBD1 matches 9 bases. CDR3 length: 16 residues. V was clipped by 6 bases and J by 2 bases; unmatched bases: 5. Germline V gene lookup returns CDR1 KGHSH and CDR2 LQKENI.

The rearrangement uses TRBV11-3 and TRBJ2-7; no firm D call. Germline V gives CDR1 SGHNT, CDR2 YENEEA. Trimming took 6 bases from V and 6 from J, leaving 12 bases between them. This CDR3 spans 12 amino acids. The CDR3 nucleotides are TGTGCCAGCAGACAACGCAGTCCCGAGCAGTACTTC. Translation gives CASRQRSPEQYF.

The rearrangement uses TRBV9 and TRBJ2-7; D unresolved. With 0 bases removed from V and 0 bases from J, the gap between germline ends came to 10 bases. In germline, CDR1 is SGDLS, CDR2 YYNGEE. The CDR3 totals 15 residues. The CDR3 DNA sequence: TGTGCCAGCAGCGTAGGCCTAGATTACTCCTACGAGCAGTACTTC. Its translation: CASSVGLDYSYEQYF.